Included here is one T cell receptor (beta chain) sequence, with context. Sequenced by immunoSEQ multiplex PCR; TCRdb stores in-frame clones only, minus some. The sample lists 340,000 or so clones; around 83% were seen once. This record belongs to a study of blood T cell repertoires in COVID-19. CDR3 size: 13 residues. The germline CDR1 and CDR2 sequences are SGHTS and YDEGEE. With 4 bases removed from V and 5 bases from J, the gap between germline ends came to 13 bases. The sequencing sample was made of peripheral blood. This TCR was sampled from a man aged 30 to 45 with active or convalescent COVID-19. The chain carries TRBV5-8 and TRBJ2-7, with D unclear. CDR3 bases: TGTGCCAGCAGCGTTGAGGTGAGCCACGAGCAGTACTTC. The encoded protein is CASSVEVSHEQYF.